These T cell receptor beta chains were read from a single sample in a study of T cell repertoires in cytomegalovirus infection. MiXCR was run by TCRdb on the reads, yielding one entry per CDR3 protein. The sample holds roughly 570,000 distinct CDR3 sequences, almost 40% seen once. Their target antigens are unknown. The material sequenced was cultured PBMCs, taken from culture after CMV antigen stimulation. These receptors were taken from a human donor in good health (CMV status not recorded). Some clones in this sample may be carry-over from other donors' samples. Both conserved end residues are part of each CDR3. D genes are given only for firm matches. Clone size is given for some rows only: seen once, a few or many times, or a class if the clone is expanded.

D: TRBD1
J: TRBJ1-3
V: TRBV7-2
size: many
DNA: TGTGCCAGCAGCCCCTCTGCAGGGGGCCTAGGAAACACCATATATTTT
CDR3: CASSPSAGGLGNTIYF

D: -
J: TRBJ1-1
V: TRBV11-2
size: many
DNA: TGTGCCAGCAGCGCTTTAGGTACAGGGTGGAGGTACACTGAAGCTTTCTTT
CDR3: CASSALGTGWRYTEAFF

D: TRBD1
J: TRBJ1-5
V: TRBV5-1
size: -
DNA: TGCGCCAGCAGCCCCACGGGAGGGGGCAGGCAGCCCCAGCATTTT
CDR3: CASSPTGGGRQPQHF

D: -
J: TRBJ2-2
V: TRBV7-6
size: -
DNA: TGTGCCAGCAGAAAAATAGGAGCCGATGCGAACACCGGGGAGCTGTTTTTT
CDR3: CASRKIGADANTGELFF

D: TRBD1
J: TRBJ1-4
V: TRBV29-1
size: -
DNA: TGCAGCGTCCGGGACAGCCGTAATGAAAAACTGTTTTTT
CDR3: CSVRDSRNEKLFF

D: -
J: TRBJ2-3
V: TRBV25-1
size: -
DNA: TGTGCCAGCGCACAGTCGGGCAGGGTCCCAGATACGCAGTATTTT
CDR3: CASAQSGRVPDTQYF

D: TRBD2
J: TRBJ2-3
V: TRBV7-2
size: few
DNA: TGTGCCAGCAGCTTCCAGGGAGGGGGCACAGATACGCAGTATTTT
CDR3: CASSFQGGGTDTQYF

D: -
J: TRBJ2-1
V: TRBV7-2
size: many
DNA: TGTGCCAGCAGCTCACTCTACAATGAGCAGTTCTTC
CDR3: CASSSLYNEQFF

D: TRBD1
J: TRBJ1-2
V: TRBV12-3/TRBV12-4
size: few
DNA: TGTGCCAGCATCCTTCAGGGACAGGGAATTAGTCGGTATGGCTACACCTTC
CDR3: CASILQGQGISRYGYTF

D: -
J: TRBJ2-7
V: TRBV5-1
size: few
DNA: TGCGCCAGCAGCTTGAGTTGGTCTAGCGACACCTACGAGCAGTACTTC
CDR3: CASSLSWSSDTYEQYF

D: TRBD2
J: TRBJ2-2
V: TRBV10-3
size: -
DNA: TGTGCCATCAGTGCGGCGGGGGGGCTCAATGACGGGGAGCTGTTTTTT
CDR3: CAISAAGGLNDGELFF

D: -
J: TRBJ2-7
V: TRBV9
size: -
DNA: TGTGCCAGCAGCGCTAACGCGGCCTCCTACGAGCAGTACTTC
CDR3: CASSANAASYEQYF

D: TRBD1
J: TRBJ2-3
V: TRBV12-3/TRBV12-4
size: -
DNA: TGTGCCAGCAGTCAGGAGACAGGGGGCGGCACAGATACGCAGTATTTT
CDR3: CASSQETGGGTDTQYF

D: TRBD1
J: TRBJ2-5
V: TRBV2
size: -
DNA: TGTGCCAGCAGCGAAACAGGGGAAGAGACCCAGTACTTC
CDR3: CASSETGEETQYF

D: -
J: TRBJ1-5
V: TRBV7-6
size: few
DNA: TGTGCCAGCAGCACCCCAAACGGGGCCCAGCATTTT
CDR3: CASSTPNGAQHF

D: TRBD2
J: TRBJ2-3
V: TRBV29-1
size: -
DNA: TGCAGCGTTATAAGGGAGGGAGATACGCAGTATTTT
CDR3: CSVIREGDTQYF

D: -
J: TRBJ2-1
V: TRBV20-1
size: -
DNA: TGCAGTGCGCACGCCGCCGAGTACAATGAGCAGTTCTTC
CDR3: CSAHAAEYNEQFF

D: TRBD1
J: TRBJ1-1
V: TRBV12-5
size: -
DNA: TGTGCTAGTGGTTTGCCCCCCGGACAGGGCGACACTGAAGCTTTCTTT
CDR3: CASGLPPGQGDTEAFF

D: -
J: TRBJ2-4
V: TRBV5-4
size: few
DNA: TGTGCCAGCAGCCCGGCGCGGAGCCTCAACATTCAGTACTTC
CDR3: CASSPARSLNIQYF

D: TRBD1
J: TRBJ2-1
V: TRBV4-1
size: once
DNA: TGCGCCAGCAGCCAAGAGGGCTACCGGGACAGGGTAGGCAATGAGCAGTTCTTC
CDR3: CASSQEGYRDRVGNEQFF

D: TRBD1
J: TRBJ1-5
V: TRBV6-6
size: -
DNA: TGTGCCAGCAGTTACACAGGGGCGGGGCAGCCCCAGCATTTT
CDR3: CASSYTGAGQPQHF

D: TRBD1
J: TRBJ2-2
V: TRBV11-2
size: once
DNA: TGTGCCAGCAGCTTGGGCAGGGGGCGCTTAGGCACCGGGGAGCTGTTTTTT
CDR3: CASSLGRGRLGTGELFF

D: -
J: TRBJ1-1
V: TRBV19
size: few
DNA: TGTGCCAGCTCCCTAGTCACGGACACTGAAGCTTTCTTT
CDR3: CASSLVTDTEAFF

D: TRBD1
J: TRBJ1-3
V: TRBV12-3/TRBV12-4
size: many
DNA: TGTGCCACCTCGACAGGGGCTGGAAACACCATATATTTT
CDR3: CATSTGAGNTIYF

D: -
J: TRBJ1-1
V: TRBV11-2
size: many
DNA: TGTGCCAGCAGCGGGGACGGAAAGAACACTGAAGCTTTCTTT
CDR3: CASSGDGKNTEAFF

D: -
J: TRBJ2-3
V: TRBV7-2
size: few
DNA: TGTGCCAGCAGCCCTCGAGGTCCTAGCCCCCCAGATACGCAGTATTTT
CDR3: CASSPRGPSPPDTQYF

D: -
J: TRBJ1-4
V: TRBV7-9
size: -
DNA: TGTGCCAGCAGCAGACCGGGACGATCAACTAATGAAAAACTGTTTTTT
CDR3: CASSRPGRSTNEKLFF

D: -
J: TRBJ2-1
V: TRBV7-2
size: -
DNA: TGTGCCAGCAGCTTGGGTCTATCCCAGTTCTTC
CDR3: CASSLGLSQFF

D: -
J: TRBJ2-2
V: TRBV7-6
size: -
DNA: TGTGCCAGCAGCTTGGTCAGAGGGGCCCCCGGGGAGCTGTTTTTT
CDR3: CASSLVRGAPGELFF

D: TRBD1
J: TRBJ1-6
V: TRBV12-3/TRBV12-4
size: -
DNA: TGTGCCAGCAGTTTATCCGGGACAGGTGGTAATTCACCCCTCCACTTT
CDR3: CASSLSGTGGNSPLHF

D: TRBD1
J: TRBJ2-7
V: TRBV4-1
size: -
DNA: TGCGCCAGCAGGCCAAAGCCCACCCCGGGACAGGGGAACGAGCAGTACTTC
CDR3: CASRPKPTPGQGNEQYF

D: TRBD1
J: TRBJ1-1
V: TRBV12-3/TRBV12-4
size: few
DNA: TGTGCCAACCCCGGGACAGCGCACACTGAAGCTTTCTTT
CDR3: CANPGTAHTEAFF

D: TRBD2
J: TRBJ2-7
V: TRBV7-2
size: few
DNA: TGTGCCAGCAGCTTAGCTGGCGGGGGGGGCGAGCAGTACTTC
CDR3: CASSLAGGGGEQYF

D: -
J: TRBJ1-1
V: TRBV12-3/TRBV12-4
size: few
DNA: TGTGCCACAAGAGGGAGGGAGTACACTGAAGCTTTCTTT
CDR3: CATRGREYTEAFF

D: TRBD2
J: TRBJ2-7
V: TRBV5-1
size: -
DNA: TGCGCCAGCAGTCCTCTCGGGGGGGTCTCCTACGAGCAGTACTTC
CDR3: CASSPLGGVSYEQYF

D: -
J: TRBJ2-3
V: TRBV7-2
size: -
DNA: TGTGCCAGCAGCTTGGCCGGGAGTAGGACAGATACGCAGTATTTT
CDR3: CASSLAGSRTDTQYF

D: -
J: TRBJ2-1
V: TRBV7-2
size: once
DNA: TGTGCCAGCAGCGTTAGCGTCAGCTCCTACAATGAGCAGTTCTTC
CDR3: CASSVSVSSYNEQFF

D: -
J: TRBJ2-5
V: TRBV20-1
size: once
DNA: TGCAGTGCTAGTGGGCTAAATCAAGAGACCCAGTACTTC
CDR3: CSASGLNQETQYF

D: TRBD1
J: TRBJ2-3
V: TRBV18
size: -
DNA: TGTGCCAGCTCACCACCGCAGGGGGCGGCAGATACGCAGTATTTT
CDR3: CASSPPQGAADTQYF

D: -
J: TRBJ2-2
V: TRBV7-9
size: -
DNA: TGTGCCAGCAGCCTGAAGGGCGCCGGGGAGCTGTTTTTT
CDR3: CASSLKGAGELFF

D: -
J: TRBJ1-5
V: TRBV4-1
size: few
DNA: TGCGCCAGCAGCCAAGATGAGTTGAATCAGCCCCAGCATTTT
CDR3: CASSQDELNQPQHF

D: TRBD2
J: TRBJ2-5
V: TRBV20-1
size: -
DNA: TGCAGTGCCTCCCCTAGCGGGGGGGCAGAGACCCAGTACTTC
CDR3: CSASPSGGAETQYF

D: -
J: TRBJ2-2
V: TRBV6-1
size: many
DNA: TGTGCCACCCGCCGGGGGCCGACGAACACCGGGGAGCTGTTTTTT
CDR3: CATRRGPTNTGELFF

D: -
J: TRBJ2-5
V: TRBV4-3
size: few
DNA: TGCGCCAGCAGCCACGGGCCGGCATACCAAGAGACCCAGTACTTC
CDR3: CASSHGPAYQETQYF

D: TRBD2
J: TRBJ2-3
V: TRBV12-3/TRBV12-4
size: -
DNA: TGTGCCAGCAGTTTGAAAGCGGGGGGCACAGATACGCAGTATTTT
CDR3: CASSLKAGGTDTQYF

D: -
J: TRBJ1-6
V: TRBV2
size: few
DNA: TGTGCCAGCAAATCAAGGGTGAATTCACCCCTCCACTTT
CDR3: CASKSRVNSPLHF

D: -
J: TRBJ1-2
V: TRBV2
size: -
DNA: TGTGCCAGCAGGAAAGGGGACTATGGCTACACCTTC
CDR3: CASRKGDYGYTF

D: -
J: TRBJ2-1
V: TRBV19
size: once
DNA: TGTGCCAGTAGTCTAGCGATCTACAATGAGCAGTTCTTC
CDR3: CASSLAIYNEQFF

D: TRBD1
J: TRBJ2-2
V: TRBV12-3/TRBV12-4
size: -
DNA: TGTGCCAGCACCGGGACAGGGTCCGAGAACACCGGGGAGCTGTTTTTT
CDR3: CASTGTGSENTGELFF

D: -
J: TRBJ1-4
V: TRBV29-1
size: few
DNA: TGCAGCGTGAGCACGCGTTTTAGTGAAAAACTGTTTTTT
CDR3: CSVSTRFSEKLFF

D: -
J: TRBJ1-2
V: TRBV20-1
size: once
DNA: TGCAGTGCTAGAGGGCGGGATGGCTACACCTTC
CDR3: CSARGRDGYTF

D: -
J: TRBJ1-5
V: TRBV7-8
size: -
DNA: TGTGCCAGCAGCTTATCCCCACCTTTAGTATCCAATCAGCCCCAGCATTTT
CDR3: CASSLSPPLVSNQPQHF

D: -
J: TRBJ2-1
V: TRBV7-8
size: few
DNA: TGTGCCAGCGGGAGGACAGATTACAATGAGCAGTTCTTC
CDR3: CASGRTDYNEQFF

D: TRBD2
J: TRBJ2-7
V: TRBV7-2
size: -
DNA: TGTGCCAGCAGCCCCCTCATCCCTAGCGGCGAGCAGTACTTC
CDR3: CASSPLIPSGEQYF

D: TRBD1
J: TRBJ2-1
V: TRBV5-4
size: -
DNA: TGTGCCAGCAGCTTGGCCAATCCGGGAACAGGGGATGAGCAGTTCTTC
CDR3: CASSLANPGTGDEQFF

D: -
J: TRBJ2-1
V: TRBV19
size: -
DNA: TGTGCCAGTAGGGGACACTTGACCTACAATGAGCAGTTCTTC
CDR3: CASRGHLTYNEQFF

D: -
J: TRBJ2-1
V: TRBV20-1
size: -
DNA: TGCAGTGCCCTAAAACGGGGGTTTGAGCAGTTCTTC
CDR3: CSALKRGFEQFF

D: -
J: TRBJ1-5
V: TRBV2
size: -
DNA: TGTGCCAGCAGAGAGGGGGAATATAATCAGCCCCAGCATTTT
CDR3: CASREGEYNQPQHF

D: TRBD2
J: TRBJ2-2
V: TRBV7-2
size: few
DNA: TGTGCCAGCAGCTTTACGGGAGGGGTCGGGGAGCTGTTTTTT
CDR3: CASSFTGGVGELFF